This TCR beta chain is from a study of shared clonotypes between healthy human individuals. Study-wide context: Three plates were used per donor for CD4 naive, three for CD4 memory, two for CD8 naive and one for CD8 memory. Regarding the study as a whole: Specimens sampled were limited to blood, with tissue repertoires likely differing. There were few donors, and this limited the genetic and exposure-history diversity represented.

Turning to this clone: Its antigen is unidentified.

Germline lookup yields CDR1 SEHNR and CDR2 FQNEAQ (reference sequence). The CDR3 has 13 amino acids. Trimming left V 5 bases short and J 7 bases short, with 11 bases between. The naive CD8 population came from CD45RO-negative cells selected for CCR7, without terminally differentiated effector memory CD45RA+ cells. Assay: immunoSEQ multiplex PCR; the TCRdb copy retains only in-frame clones and omits some. Of about 870,000 clones in the sample, about 91% were seen once. The sequenced material came from naive CD8+ T cells sorted from blood. The chain joins TRBV7-9 to TRBJ2-2, with D tentatively TRBD1 or TRBD2 (5 bases each). This clonotype originated in a man aged 30 to 39 in good health. The CDR3 loop is CASSGGTDGELFF. The DNA of the CDR3 is TGTGCCAGCAGCGGGGGTACGGACGGGGAGCTGTTTTTT.